The table lists the clone carrying this T cell receptor (beta chain) with a few counts. One junction end disagrees with the germline gene, perhaps due to a read error. CD8+CD57+ cell expansion, shown by flow cytometry, had occurred in the patients selected for sequencing. These data originate in a study of CD8+CD57+ T cells in acquired aplastic anemia. CDR1 and CDR2 (germline): MNHEY, SVGEGT. The CDR3 consists of 12 residues. Genomic DNA served as template for TCR beta VDJ and CDR3 profiling. One entry per CDR3 protein results from TCRdb running MiXCR on the reads. The sample has some 160,000 distinct CDR3 sequences, around 47% seen once.

The TCR sequence derives from a human donor with aplastic anemia. The rearrangement joins TRBV6-2 or TRBV6-3 to TRBJ2-4; 7 nucleotides agree with TRBD1. The specimen was sorted CD4+, CD8+, or CD8+CD57+ T cells (not recorded which) from PBMCs. Here the CDR3 DNA reads TGTGCCAGCAACAGGGGCAAAAGCATTCAGTACTTC. It yields the protein CASNRGKSIQYF.